This entry concerns a single T cell receptor (beta chain). Antigen: not known. This sample is drawn from a study of T cell responses to AZD1222 COVID-19 vaccine. The CDR3 spans 14 residues. V was pared by 5 bases and J by 6 bases, with 4 bases of the junction left unmatched. Germline-derived CDR1 and CDR2 are MDHEN and SYDVKM. Whole-study findings and limits: Just a handful of AZD1222 recipients tested seropositive at baseline. Most donors were white British, females outnumbered males, and clonal diversity was possibly underestimated.

The data were produced by immunoSEQ multiplex PCR, yet TCRdb's version contains in-frame clones alone and is incomplete. The sample records 180,000 or so clones, around 88% being singletons. The sequence was obtained from an adult in good health. The chain combines TRBV28 with TRBJ2-1, with TRBD2 identical over 10 bases. Sequencing used peripheral blood, obtained on day 0 of AZD1222 vaccination. CDR3: CASSETSGFNEQFF. The CDR3 coding sequence is TGTGCCAGCAGTGAGACTAGCGGGTTCAATGAGCAGTTCTTC.